This T cell receptor beta chain was found in a study of shared clonotypes between healthy human individuals. Using immunoSEQ multiplex PCR, the repertoire was profiled, and TCRdb retains in-frame clones only, with some absent. This sample has hundreds of thousands of clones, with about 98% found just once. CD45RO-negative, CCR7-selected cells formed the naive CD8 fraction, which excluded terminally differentiated effector memory CD45RA+ cells. The V and J ends lost 0 bases and 5 bases respectively, with 17 bases between them. CDR3 length: 17 amino acids. CDR1 and CDR2 (germline): MNHNS, SASEGT. The chain employs TRBV6-1 and TRBJ1-5; the D is unclear. The sample taken for sequencing was naive CD8+ T cells sorted from blood. This receptor was taken from a man aged 25 to 40 in good health. DNA of the CDR3: TGTGCCAGCAGTGAAGCATTCGGGAGGAGGTACGATCAGCCCCAGCATTTT. Translating gives CASSEAFGRRYDQPQHF.